This TCR beta chain was profiled in a study of blood T cells in healthy people across ages. Whole-study results and caveats: Versus aged donors, long-lived donors had higher diversity and more naive CD4+ cells.

This CDR3 has 16 amino acids. Germline V CDR1 and CDR2: SGHRS, YFSETQ. Unmatched junction bases numbered 0, after V lost 0 bases and J lost 0 bases. About this clonotype: The antigen is unknown.

A second PCR of roughly 7 to 11 cycles used a sample-barcoded 5' primer and a J-beta primer mix. MiXCR was run by TCRdb on the 5' RACE reads, yielding one entry per CDR3 protein. The sample consists of approximately 1.5 million distinct CDR3 sequences, 30% to 40% of them appearing once. The specimen sequenced was blood. The origin of this receptor is a woman aged 25 to 39 in good health. The chain is built from TRBV5-1 and TRBJ2-2; TRBD1 matches 9 bases. The chain's CDR3 is CASSLGDRANTGELFF. CDR3 nucleotide sequence: TGCGCCAGCAGCTTGGGGGACAGGGCGAACACCGGGGAGCTGTTTTTT.